Below are 29 T cell receptor beta chains sequenced from a single sample in a study of cytomegalovirus exposure and HLA in healthy donors. It was with 60 Vbeta and 13 Jbeta primers that the PCR ran. Profiled with immunoSEQ multiplex PCR; TCRdb holds only in-frame clones, not every one. The sample has about 210,000 clones, approximately 90% seen once; the top ten hold about 1%. Material for sequencing was PBMCs. The receptors shown here come from a boy between 2 and 10 years old in good health and CMV-seronegative.

The chain couples TRBV29-1 to TRBJ2-3; 8 bases map to TRBD2. The CDR3 has 14 amino acids. Germline V gene lookup returns CDR1 SQVTM and CDR2 ANQGSEA. J gave up 2 bases and V 6 bases, and 7 bases lay outside the gene matches. CDR3 protein: CSVAGGANTDTQYF. CDR3 coding DNA: TGCAGCGTGGCCGGGGGGGCCAACACAGATACGCAGTATTTT.

The rearrangement links TRBV7-9 to TRBJ2-7; D unclear. This CDR3 contains 12 residues. Trimming pared 4 bases from V and 7 bases from J, leaving 11 bases between. CDR1 and CDR2 from the germline V gene are SEHNR and FQNEAQ (reference sequence). The CDR3 loop reads CASSSRAREQYF. DNA for the CDR3: TGTGCCAGCAGCTCCCGTGCCCGGGAGCAGTACTTC.

V and J are TRBV9 and TRBJ2-1; no reliable D call. V lost 0 bases, J lost 5 bases, and 9 bases lay in between. This CDR3 has 14 residues. Germline CDR1 SGDLS, CDR2 YYNGEE. The CDR3 coding sequence is TGTGCCAGCAGCGTAGAAAAGCTGGACAATGAGCAGTTCTTC. This encodes CASSVEKLDNEQFF.

CDR3 residues: CAISGRTSGDTGELFF. The CDR3 coding sequence is TGTGCCATCAGTGGACGGACTAGCGGGGACACCGGGGAGCTGTTTTTT. V is TRBV10-3 and J is TRBJ2-2; 12 bases align to TRBD2. The CDR3 spans 16 residues. The V and J ends lost 4 bases and 3 bases, in that order; junction bases with no gene match: 3. Germline V gene data show CDR1 as ENHRY and CDR2 as SYGVKD.

The J gene is TRBJ2-5, the V gene TRBV7-6; 7 positions agree with TRBD2. The closer fit of TRBJ2-7 to the DNA end suggests the J call may be wrong. Germline V CDR1 and CDR2: SGHVS, FNYEAQ. This CDR3 is built from 14 residues. The chain's CDR3 is CASTPREGTYEQYF. The CDR3, as DNA: TGTGCCAGCACCCCCAGGGAGGGTACCTACGAGCAGTACTTC.

The chain combines TRBV6-5 with TRBJ2-1; D gene uncertain. CDR3 length equals 14 residues. The V end lost 0 bases, the J end lost 7 bases, and 10 bases lay between the germline ends. CDR1 is MNHEY, CDR2 SVGAGI, per germline. In DNA form, the CDR3 reads TGTGCCAGCAGTTACTCGGGCACGGTTAATGAGCAGTTCTTC. The encoded protein is CASSYSGTVNEQFF.

The genes are TRBV7-9 and TRBJ2-1; tentatively, D is TRBD2 (7 bases). Trimming cost V 5 bases and J 4 bases, with 15 bases left between them. Germline V CDR1 and CDR2: SEHNR, FQNEAQ (reference sequence). This CDR3 has 15 residues. CDR3 protein: CASSPPAGAYNEQFF. CDR3 coding DNA: TGTGCCAGCAGCCCCCCTGCGGGGGCATACAATGAGCAGTTCTTC. The variable domain in full, with the rest retrieved from reference TRBV7-9 and TRBJ2-1, is DTGVSQNPRHKITKRGQNVTFRCDPISEHNRLYWYRQTLGQGPEFLTYFQNEAQLEKSRLLSDRFSAERPKGSFSTLEIQRTEQGDSAMYLCASSPPAGAYNEQFFGPGTRLTVL.

The gene calls are TRBV19 and TRBJ2-3; unclear D gene. The CDR3 length is 13 residues. In germline, CDR1 is LNHDA, CDR2 SQIVND (reference sequence). V lost 5 bases and J 7 bases, leaving 13 bases between the germline ends. The CDR3 region has the DNA TGTGCCAGTAGTCCAGAGCGTCGGAATACGCAGTATTTT. It codes for CASSPERRNTQYF.

This clone has a single count. This chain uses TRBV2 with TRBJ2-5, with 8 positions matching TRBD1. This CDR3 has 15 residues. V lost 2 bases and J lost 3; bases outside the gene matches: 5. Germline CDR1 and CDR2: SNHLY and FYNNEI. CDR3 protein: CASSELGQGKETQYF. The DNA for the CDR3 is TGTGCCAGCAGTGAACTCGGACAGGGAAAAGAGACCCAGTACTTC.

The chain employs TRBV7-3 and TRBJ2-1; 8 positions agree with TRBD2. Trimming cost V 5 bases and J 5 bases; bases outside gene matches: 5. The CDR3 runs 14 residues. Germline V gene sequence: CDR1 SGHTA, CDR2 FQGTGA. CDR3 sequence reads: CASSPSGRDNEQFF. CDR3 DNA sequence: TGTGCCAGCAGCCCCTCCGGGAGGGACAATGAGCAGTTCTTC.

The chain joins TRBV28 to TRBJ1-2; D is undetermined. CDR1 and CDR2 (germline): MDHEN, SYDVKM. Trimming shortened V by 3 bases and J by 8 bases, and 10 bases separated the two germline ends. The CDR3 consists of 12 residues. In DNA form, the CDR3 reads TGTGCCAGCAGTTTTACGGCGGGGGGCTACACCTTC. It yields the protein CASSFTAGGYTF.

This chain uses TRBV27 with TRBJ2-3; 8 positions match TRBD2. Germline V gene lookup returns CDR1 MNHEY and CDR2 SMNVEV (reference sequence). This CDR3 spans 16 amino acids. J lost 3 bases, V lost 3 bases, and 8 bases had no gene match. The CDR3 region has the DNA TGTGCCAGCAGTTTTCGAGCGGGAGAGGTTACAGATACGCAGTATTTT. Its translation: CASSFRAGEVTDTQYF.

In its sample, this clone was seen once. V and J are TRBV18 and TRBJ2-7; D gene uncertain. CDR1 and CDR2 (germline): KGHSH, LQKENI. V was cut by 5 bases and J by 1 base, with 18 bases left in between. The CDR3 is made up of 16 amino acids. The CDR3 sequence is CASSITMTPGSYEQYF. In DNA, the CDR3 is TGTGCCAGCTCAATTACAATGACCCCCGGGTCCTACGAGCAGTACTTC.

The chain uses TRBV7-2 and TRBJ1-3; D is undetermined. The CDR3 is 15 amino acids. V lost 4 bases and J 1 base, leaving 11 bases between the germline ends. The germline gives CDR1 SGHTA, CDR2 FQGNSA. CDR3 in amino acids: CASSWKGRSGNTIYF. Here the CDR3 DNA reads TGTGCCAGCAGCTGGAAAGGGAGGTCTGGAAACACCATATATTTT.

CDR3 nucleotide sequence: TGCGCCAGCAGCTTTACTAGCGGGAGGGCCGTTCCCTACGAGCAGTACTTC. Translation: CASSFTSGRAVPYEQYF. The genes are TRBV5-1 and TRBJ2-5, with TRBD2 matching over 13 bases. The closer fit of TRBJ2-7 to the DNA end suggests the J call may be wrong. CDR1 is SGHRS, CDR2 YFSETQ, per germline. The CDR3 has 17 amino acids.

The chain uses TRBV27 and TRBJ1-1; D is ambiguous. Germline V lookup: CDR1 MNHEY, CDR2 SMNVEV (reference sequence). Trimming stripped 5 bases from V and 0 bases from J, with 13 bases between. The CDR3 is 15 amino acids. CDR3 loop: CASSPRGGMNTEAFF. Here the CDR3 DNA reads TGTGCCAGCAGTCCCCGTGGAGGGATGAACACTGAAGCTTTCTTT.

V and J are TRBV5-1 and TRBJ2-5; D may be TRBD1 (6 bases). The V end was cut by 3 bases, the J end by 5 bases, with 14 bases between. Germline V gene sequence: CDR1 SGHRS, CDR2 YFSETQ. The length of the CDR3 is 14 residues. The CDR3 DNA reads as TGCGCCAGCAGCTGGGGGCCATATGGCGAGACCCAGTACTTC. Translation gives CASSWGPYGETQYF.

The chain has TRBV5-1 and TRBJ2-7; 9 bases line up with TRBD2. The CDR3 is 14 amino acids. CDR1 and CDR2 from the germline V gene are SGHRS and YFSETQ. After removal of 2 bases from V and 5 bases from J, the junction contained 5 bases not matched to a gene. In DNA, the CDR3 is TGCGCCAGCAGCTTCGGCGGGGGGGCCGACGAGCAGTACTTC. Its protein is CASSFGGGADEQYF. Using reference TRBV5-1 and TRBJ2-7 for the parts outside the CDR3, the full variable domain is KAGVTQTPRYLIKTRGQQVTLSCSPISGHRSVSWYQQTPGQGLQFLFEYFSETQRNKGNFPGRFSGRQFSNSRSEMNVSTLELGDSALYLCASSFGGGADEQYFGPGTRLTVT.

This clone was detected once. This chain uses TRBV9 with TRBJ2-3, with D maybe TRBD2 (7 bases). Trimming stripped 7 bases from V and 1 base from J, with 28 bases between. The CDR3 has 19 residues. CDR1 is SGDLS, CDR2 YYNGEE, per germline. The CDR3 DNA follows: TGTGCCAGCTCCCACAGGGACTACTTACTTCCCACTCGCACAGATACGCAGTATTTT. It codes for CASSHRDYLLPTRTDTQYF.

The rearrangement joins TRBV5-8 to TRBJ1-5; D unclear. Trimming took off 4 bases at V and 2 bases at J, with 7 bases between the two ends. The CDR3 runs 13 residues. Germline lookup yields CDR1 SGHTS and CDR2 YDEGEE. The CDR3 sequence: CASSPGGNQPQHF. DNA of the CDR3: TGTGCCAGCAGCCCGGGAGGCAATCAGCCCCAGCATTTT.

The V and J genes are TRBV11-3 and TRBJ2-3; 8 bases map to TRBD2. The V segment lost 2 bases and the J segment 4 bases; nucleotides outside the gene matches: 14. CDR3 length: 18 residues. From germline, CDR1 is SGHNT and CDR2 YENEEA. CDR3 protein: CASSLTFGASGRSDTQYF. CDR3 DNA sequence: TGTGCCAGCAGCTTAACGTTCGGGGCTAGCGGGCGTTCAGATACGCAGTATTTT. The full variable domain, in which reference TRBV11-3 and TRBJ2-3 provide the parts outside the CDR3, is EAGVVQSPRYKIIEKKQPVAFWCNPISGHNTLYWYLQNLGQGPELLIRYENEEAVDDSQLPKDRFSAERLKGVDSTLKIQPAELGDSAVYLCASSLTFGASGRSDTQYFGPGTRLTVL.

The rearrangement links TRBV2 to TRBJ2-7; TRBD1 might be the D (6 bases). This CDR3 has 14 amino acids. Germline CDR1 reads SNHLY; CDR2 reads FYNNEI. V lost 4 bases to trimming and J lost 5 bases, with 15 bases between them. The CDR3 nucleotides are TGTGCCAGCAGTGTACAGGGTAGGGATAACGAGCAGTACTTC. Translated: CASSVQGRDNEQYF.

The CDR3 bases are TGTGCCAGCAGCCAAGGGTTGGCCTCCGGGACAGCCTATGGCTACACCTTC. Its protein is CASSQGLASGTAYGYTF. The genes are TRBV4-2 and TRBJ1-2; 7 bases align to TRBD1. V shed 1 base and J 4 bases; nucleotides not matched to a gene: 12. The V gene's germline CDR1 is LGHNA and CDR2 YNFKEQ. CDR3 size: 17 residues.

This chain joins TRBV7-2 and TRBJ2-3, with 7 positions matching TRBD1. Germline CDR1 reads SGHTA; CDR2 reads FQGNSA. CDR3 length equals 19 residues. V shed 2 bases and J 0 bases; nucleotides not matched to a gene: 14. The CDR3 protein is CASSLISRGRVFSTDTQYF. The CDR3 coding sequence is TGTGCCAGCAGCTTAATTTCAAGGGGGCGGGTTTTTAGCACAGATACGCAGTATTTT. Complete variable domain (other parts from reference TRBV7-2 and TRBJ2-3): GAGVSQSPSNKVTEKGKDVELRCDPISGHTALYWYRQSLGQGLEFLIYFQGNSAPDKSGLPSDRFSAERTGGSVSTLTIQRTQQEDSAVYLCASSLISRGRVFSTDTQYFGPGTRLTVL.

This clone has just a few counts. Distinct nucleotide sequences in the sample also encode this CDR3. The rearrangement joins TRBV28 to TRBJ2-6; possibly TRBD1 for D (5 bases). Trimming removed 2 bases at V and 0 bases at J, with 5 bases between. Germline V gene lookup returns CDR1 MDHEN and CDR2 SYDVKM. The CDR3 consists of 15 residues. The chain's CDR3 is CASSLQGSGANVLTF. Here the CDR3 DNA reads TGTGCCAGCAGTTTACAGGGCTCTGGGGCCAACGTCCTGACTTTC.

The chain employs TRBV28 and TRBJ1-2, with TRBD1 matching 8 bases. CDR1 is MDHEN and CDR2 is SYDVKM in the germline V gene. The CDR3 loop spans 17 amino acids. V was pared by 2 bases and J by 5 bases, with 13 bases of the junction left unmatched. This CDR3 reads CASSLPGQVEGPYGYTF. The CDR3 region has the DNA TGTGCCAGCAGTTTACCGGGACAGGTTGAGGGACCTTATGGCTACACCTTC.

The V call is TRBV30, the J call TRBJ2-7; TRBD1 matches at 11 bases. Germline V gene lookup returns CDR1 GTSNPN and CDR2 SVGIG (reference sequence). CDR3 length: 14 residues. Losses at the gene ends were 3 bases for V and 3 bases for J; bases not matched to a gene: 4. CDR3 nucleotides: TGTGCCTGGAGCGCCGGGACAGGGGGCTACGAGCAGTACTTC. Protein product: CAWSAGTGGYEQYF.

The chain joins TRBV11-2 to TRBJ2-2, with D unclear. Per the germline V gene, CDR1 is SGHAT and CDR2 is FQNNGV. Between the trimmed V and J ends, which lost 2 bases and 7 bases, there was a span of 8 bases. The CDR3 consists of 13 residues. CDR3 DNA sequence: TGTGCCAGCAGCTTAAAGCCCATCGGGGAGCTGTTTTTT. Its translation: CASSLKPIGELFF.

The chain carries TRBV28 and TRBJ2-1, with D maybe TRBD1 (6 bases). CDR1 and CDR2 from the germline V gene are MDHEN and SYDVKM. This CDR3 is 14 amino acids long. V was clipped by 6 bases and J by 4 bases, with 13 bases between them. CDR3 nucleotides: TGTGCCAGCAGGCAAGGGGGTCGTTACAATGAGCAGTTCTTC. This sequence encodes CASRQGGRYNEQFF.